Reported below is one T cell receptor beta chain. The antigen is unknown. Over several immunoSEQ plates, each subset's genomic DNA was distributed in even portions. Authors' processing steps: Filtering of immunoSEQ junctional sequences could not match full-length read filtering. Sequenced by immunoSEQ multiplex PCR; TCRdb stores in-frame clones only, minus some. V and J calls and clone size follow that table, whereas D and trimming were derived from the DNA. Seen here are roughly 1.4 million clones, 98% observed once, and the top ten hold approximately 0.4%. The data originate from a study of shared clonotypes between healthy human individuals. Study at large: CD4 naive and CD4 memory each took three plates per donor, while CD8 naive took two and CD8 memory one. Study-wide findings and caveats: Non-shared clonotypes displayed generation probabilities falling below those of clonotypes present in all four donors.

In germline, CDR1 is MDHEN, CDR2 SYDVKM. V was trimmed by 10 bases and J by 8 bases, leaving 14 bases between them. The CDR3 is 11 amino acids. The origin of this receptor is a man aged 25 to 40 in good health. The chain links TRBV28 to TRBJ1-2, with D maybe TRBD1 (5 bases). Sequenced material: naive CD4+ T cells sorted from blood. Subset reported: CD45RA+ positively selected. CDR3 sequence (DNA): TGTGCCACTCGGTCAGGGTGGGGCTACACCTTC. It yields the protein CATRSGWGYTF.